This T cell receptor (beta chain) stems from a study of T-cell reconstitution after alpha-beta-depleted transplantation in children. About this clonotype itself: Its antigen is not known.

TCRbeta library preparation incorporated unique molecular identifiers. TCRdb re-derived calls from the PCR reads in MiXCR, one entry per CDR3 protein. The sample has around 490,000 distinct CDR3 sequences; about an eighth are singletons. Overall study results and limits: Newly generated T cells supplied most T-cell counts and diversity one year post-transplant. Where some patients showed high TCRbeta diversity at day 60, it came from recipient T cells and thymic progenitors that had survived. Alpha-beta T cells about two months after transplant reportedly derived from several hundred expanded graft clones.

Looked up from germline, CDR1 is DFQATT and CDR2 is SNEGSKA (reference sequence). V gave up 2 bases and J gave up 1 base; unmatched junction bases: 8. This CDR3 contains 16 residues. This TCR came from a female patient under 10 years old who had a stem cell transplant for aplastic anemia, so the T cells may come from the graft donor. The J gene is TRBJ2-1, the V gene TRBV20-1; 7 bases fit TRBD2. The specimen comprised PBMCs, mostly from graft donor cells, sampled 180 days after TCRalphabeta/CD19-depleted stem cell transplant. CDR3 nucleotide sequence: TGCAGTGCTAGATCTTATATAGCGGGTTCCTACAATGAGCAGTTCTTC. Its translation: CSARSYIAGSYNEQFF.